A single sample is the source of the 23 T cell receptor beta chains below, sequenced in a study of early T cells in non-severe SARS-CoV-2 infection (dated by TCRdb to the early 2020s). Library preparation employed 5' RACE. Sequencing was performed on a NextSeq 500. The public sequencing data were trimmed at Q25 with fastp and processed into clonotypes with MiXCR by TCRdb, which kept only in-frame beta chains. When rows share a CDR3 protein, they turn into one entry using the most common DNA and genes. The sample table lists under 55,000 distinct CDR3 sequences, around a tenth of them with a count of one. In total, the top ten clones hold around a fifth of the sample. Sequences were obtained from whole blood. Receptor source: an adult who was a healthcare worker with PCR-confirmed SARS-CoV-2 infection or an uninfected control (not recorded which).

The table lists this clonotype with many counts. The gene calls are TRBV11-2 and TRBJ2-3; 11 positions agree with TRBD2. V trimming: 4 bases; J trimming: 1 base; junction bases outside the gene matches: 10. The CDR3 consists of 18 residues. CDR1 is SGHAT and CDR2 is FQNNGV in the germline V gene. The CDR3, as DNA: TGTGCCAGCAGCTCTTTACTAGCGGGAGTTATGGGCACAGATACGCAGTATTTT. It is translated as CASSSLLAGVMGTDTQYF.

V usage is TRBV9 and J usage is TRBJ2-2; TRBD2 is a possible D gene (5 bases). The CDR3 covers 13 residues. The germline V gene has CDR1 SGDLS and CDR2 YYNGEE. The germline V and J ends were trimmed by 3 bases and 8 bases, with 11 bases remaining between them. The CDR3 bases are TGTGCCAGCAGCGCCGTCGGAGGAGGGGAGCTGTTTTTT. Protein sequence: CASSAVGGGELFF. Looking up the rest from reference TRBV9 and TRBJ2-2 gives the full variable domain: DSGVTQTPKHLITATGQRVTLRCSPRSGDLSVYWYQQSLDQGLQFLIQYYNGEERAKGNILERFSAQQFPDLHSELNLSSLELGDSALYFCASSAVGGGELFFGEGSRLTVL.

This clonotype was counted many times. The J gene is TRBJ2-1, the V gene TRBV7-3, with D uncertain. CDR3 length: 14 residues. Germline V lookup: CDR1 SGHTA, CDR2 FQGTGA. Trimming left V 2 bases short and J 2 bases short, with 7 bases between. CDR3 in amino acids: CASSLGVTYNEQFF. The CDR3 nucleotides are TGTGCCAGCAGCTTAGGAGTAACCTACAATGAGCAGTTCTTC.

This clonotype appeared a few times. This chain's CDR3 is CSVEQGYGYTF. CDR3 sequence (DNA): TGCAGCGTCGAACAGGGATATGGCTACACCTTC. The gene calls are TRBV29-1 and TRBJ1-2; D possibly corresponds to TRBD1 (6 bases). CDR1 is SQVTM and CDR2 is ANQGSEA in the germline V gene. V dropped 6 bases and J dropped 5 bases, with 10 bases sitting between them. There are 11 residues in the CDR3. Full variable domain (outside the CDR3, taken from reference TRBV29-1 and TRBJ1-2): SAVISQKPSRDICQRGTSLTIQCQVDSQVTMMFWYRQQPGQSLTLIATANQGSEATYESGFVIDKFPISRPNLTFSTLTVSNMSPEDSSIYLCSVEQGYGYTFGSGTRLTVV.

This clonotype has a count of ten or more. This chain connects TRBV5-4 to TRBJ1-1, with D unclear. V dropped 0 bases and J dropped 1 base, with 7 bases sitting between them. Germline V lookup: CDR1 SGHNT, CDR2 YYREEE (reference sequence). The CDR3 is made up of 14 amino acids. DNA for the CDR3: TGTGCCAGCAGCTTGGCCGCTTCGAACACTGAAGCTTTCTTT. Protein: CASSLAASNTEAFF.

The V gene is TRBV7-2, the J gene TRBJ2-2; D unclear. The CDR3 covers 13 residues. CDR1 and CDR2 from the germline V gene are SGHTA and FQGNSA. V was clipped by 4 bases and J by 7 bases, with 10 bases between them. The DNA for the CDR3 is TGTGCCAGCAGCTCCTCACTGGGCGGGGAGCTGTTTTTT. This translates into CASSSSLGGELFF.

The rearrangement uses TRBV7-2 and TRBJ1-1, with 10 bases aligning to TRBD1. Germline CDR1 reads SGHTA; CDR2 reads FQGNSA. With 6 bases clipped from V and 11 bases from J, the junction kept 9 bases outside the gene matches. The CDR3 totals 13 residues. Written as DNA, the CDR3 is TGTGCCAGCAGAGCCGGGACAGGGGTTGCGGCTTTCTTT. Amino acids: CASRAGTGVAAFF. Supplemented by reference TRBV7-2 and TRBJ1-1, the full variable domain reads GAGVSQSPSNKVTEKGKDVELRCDPISGHTALYWYRQSLGQGLEFLIYFQGNSAPDKSGLPSDRFSAERTGGSVSTLTIQRTQQEDSAVYLCASRAGTGVAAFFGQGTRLTVV.

In this sample, this clonotype turned up many times. The chain couples TRBV28 to TRBJ1-1; 7 nucleotides agree with TRBD1. V trimming: 5 bases; J trimming: 5 bases; junction bases outside the gene matches: 5. The length of the CDR3 is 13 residues. The V gene's germline CDR1 is MDHEN and CDR2 SYDVKM. Here the CDR3 DNA reads TGTGCCAGCAGTCTAAACAGGGGTACTGAAGCTTTCTTT. Protein sequence: CASSLNRGTEAFF.

This clonotype is judged medium-sized (0.01 to 0.1%). This sequence joins TRBV7-2 and TRBJ2-1; 10 positions match TRBD2. The germline CDR1 and CDR2 sequences are SGHTA and FQGNSA. Germline trimming cut 3 bases from V and 10 bases from J; bases unmatched to any gene: 9. The CDR3 length is 15 residues. The CDR3 sequence: CASSFLSSGRGEQFF. CDR3 in DNA: TGTGCCAGCAGCTTTTTGTCTAGCGGGAGAGGGGAGCAGTTCTTC.

This clonotype came up many times. The chain has TRBV28 and TRBJ2-7; 8 bases map to TRBD1. V shed 6 bases, J shed 3 bases, and the junction held 13 bases outside the gene matches. Germline values: CDR1 MDHEN, CDR2 SYDVKM. This CDR3 has 16 residues. The CDR3 reads CASSQHGQGSFYEQYF. DNA for the CDR3: TGTGCCAGCAGCCAACACGGACAGGGTTCTTTCTACGAGCAGTACTTC.

This clonotype was detected many times. V is TRBV7-9 and J is TRBJ2-1; D possibly corresponds to TRBD1 (6 bases). The V gene lost 10 bases and the J gene lost 4 bases, with 17 bases spanning the gap. Germline loops: CDR1 SEHNR, CDR2 FQNEAQ (reference sequence). This CDR3 contains 14 residues. DNA for the CDR3: TGTGCCATCCCGAATGGGGGCGCGTACAATGAGCAGTTCTTC. Translation: CAIPNGGAYNEQFF.

This clonotype was observed many times. This chain uses TRBV6-2 or TRBV6-3 with TRBJ1-1; D is perhaps TRBD1 (5 bases). V shed 8 bases and J shed 4 bases, with 14 bases lying between them. Germline assignment: CDR1 MNHEY and CDR2 SVGEGT. The CDR3 totals 13 residues. The CDR3 nucleotides read TGTGCCAGCGGCCTGACAGAGTCCACTGAAGCTTTCTTT. This sequence encodes CASGLTESTEAFF.

This clonotype has a handful of counts. This chain links TRBV20-1 with TRBJ2-7; D tentatively reads TRBD1 or TRBD2 (6 bases each). The CDR3 covers 13 residues. V lost 6 bases and J lost 1, with 13 bases in between. Per the germline V gene, CDR1 is DFQATT and CDR2 is SNEGSKA (reference sequence). The DNA for the CDR3 is TGCAGTGCCCCTAGCGACAGGTCCTACGAGCAGTACTTC. Its protein is CSAPSDRSYEQYF.

This clonotype came up many times. J is TRBJ2-7 and V is TRBV4-1; D is possibly TRBD1 (5 bases). Trimming removed 1 base at V and 2 bases at J, with 9 bases between. The germline CDR1 and CDR2 sequences are MGHRA and YSYEKL. CDR3 length: 14 residues. CDR3 sequence reads: CASSQVQGPYEQYF. CDR3 coding DNA: TGCGCCAGCAGCCAAGTGCAGGGTCCCTACGAGCAGTACTTC.

This clonotype was recorded at least ten times. The chain joins TRBV6-1 to TRBJ1-2; 7 bases align to TRBD1. Germline V gene lookup returns CDR1 MNHNS and CDR2 SASEGT. CDR3 length equals 15 residues. Germline trimming cut 0 bases from V and 7 bases from J; bases unmatched to any gene: 8. The CDR3 sequence is CASSEAPTGDSGYTF. CDR3 in DNA: TGTGCCAGCAGTGAAGCCCCTACAGGGGACAGTGGCTACACCTTC.

In this sample, this clonotype turned up many times. The genes are TRBV29-1 and TRBJ2-7; weak D call: TRBD1 (7 bases). With 6 bases removed from V and 3 bases from J, the gap between germline ends came to 24 bases. CDR3 length equals 16 residues. Germline loops: CDR1 SQVTM, CDR2 ANQGSEA. DNA for the CDR3: TGCAGCGTGAGCGGGTGGAAAACGGGACAGAACTACGAGCAGTACTTC. This translates into CSVSGWKTGQNYEQYF.

At least ten counts were recorded for this clonotype. The chain couples TRBV6-1 to TRBJ1-1; possibly TRBD1 for D (5 bases). The V and J ends lost 4 bases and 0 bases respectively, with 9 bases between them. Germline V gene data show CDR1 as MNHNS and CDR2 as SASEGT. This CDR3 comprises 14 residues. CDR3 in amino acids: CASSATGMNTEAFF. The DNA of the CDR3 is TGTGCCAGCAGTGCAACAGGTATGAACACTGAAGCTTTCTTT.

The chain carries TRBV20-1 and TRBJ2-1; 7 bases match TRBD2. V lost 0 bases and J lost 3; bases outside the gene matches: 5. CDR1 and CDR2 from the germline V gene are DFQATT and SNEGSKA (reference sequence). The CDR3 consists of 15 residues. The CDR3 here is CSARDSERDYNEQFF. Written as DNA, the CDR3 is TGCAGTGCTAGAGATTCGGAGCGGGACTACAATGAGCAGTTCTTC.

Many counts were recorded for this clonotype. The rearrangement uses TRBV6-1 and TRBJ2-7; 9 bases align to TRBD1. Germline V lookup: CDR1 MNHNS, CDR2 SASEGT. Germline trimming cut 4 bases from V and 7 bases from J; bases unmatched to any gene: 14. The CDR3 has 16 amino acids. The CDR3 nucleotides are TGTGCCAGCAGTGGACTTACAGGGGGCATTCGGGAAGAGCAGTACTTC. Protein: CASSGLTGGIREEQYF.

In this sample, this clonotype turned up many times. This rearrangement joins TRBV20-1 to TRBJ2-1; 8 bases match TRBD2. After removal of 6 bases from V and 2 bases from J, the junction contained 12 bases not matched to a gene. The CDR3 is made up of 16 amino acids. Per germline, CDR1 DFQATT and CDR2 SNEGSKA (reference sequence). DNA for the CDR3: TGCAGTGCCGATCCAATAGCGGGACGGACCTACAATGAGCAGTTCTTC. This encodes CSADPIAGRTYNEQFF.

This clonotype was picked up a small number of times. The chain is built from TRBV6-1 and TRBJ1-2; 9 bases match TRBD1. Germline V CDR1 and CDR2: MNHNS, SASEGT. CDR3 length equals 15 residues. Trimming removed 0 bases from V and 4 bases from J; junction bases left unmatched: 3. For the CDR3, the DNA is TGTGCCAGCAGTGAAGCCGGGACAGGGAGCTATGGCTACACCTTC. It translates to CASSEAGTGSYGYTF.

This clonotype showed up many times. V and J are TRBV12-3 or TRBV12-4 and TRBJ2-1; the match to TRBD1 covers 9 bases. V trimming: 8 bases; J trimming: 4 bases; junction bases outside the gene matches: 12. The length of the CDR3 is 16 residues. CDR3 residues: CASGPTGQGVYNEQFF. Here the CDR3 DNA reads TGTGCCAGCGGTCCCACGGGACAGGGAGTTTACAATGAGCAGTTCTTC.

The rearrangement uses TRBV6-1 and TRBJ2-7; D unclear. CDR1 MNHNS and CDR2 SASEGT come from the germline V gene. The CDR3 is made up of 12 amino acids. Trimming pared 3 bases from V and 4 bases from J, leaving 7 bases between. The CDR3 spells CASSDRVYEQYF. Here the CDR3 DNA reads TGTGCCAGCAGTGATAGGGTGTACGAGCAGTACTTC.